These T cell receptor beta chains were read from a single sample in a study of shared T cell receptors in the human thymus. Assay used: immunoSEQ multiplex PCR; TCRdb lists only in-frame clones, some missing. The sample holds about 730,000 clones, 70% to 90% seen once. A further study also used this sample, focusing on human thymus T cells.

The sequencing sample was made of thymocytes. These receptors were collected from a girl less than two years old with a congenital heart defect. Both conserved end residues are part of each CDR3. The D gene is left open where the match is weak. Size is omitted from some rows. Given values are once, few, many or a class for expanded clones.

size: NA
J: TRBJ1-3
D: NA
V: TRBV6-1
DNA: TGTGCCAGCAGTGACATGGGAGGGACGGCTGGAAACACCATATATTTT
CDR3: CASSDMGGTAGNTIYF

size: once
J: TRBJ2-7
D: TRBD1
V: TRBV5-1
DNA: TGCGCCAGCAGCTCCCTTCAGACAGGGCCCTACGAGCAGTACTTC
CDR3: CASSSLQTGPYEQYF

size: NA
J: TRBJ2-7
D: NA
V: TRBV7-6
DNA: TGTGCCAGCAGCTTAGACAGTCATTACGAGCAGTACTTC
CDR3: CASSLDSHYEQYF

size: once
J: TRBJ1-3
D: TRBD1
V: TRBV18
DNA: TGTGCCACCCAGCCCCGGACAGGTGGAAACACCATATATTTT
CDR3: CATQPRTGGNTIYF

size: NA
J: TRBJ1-1
D: NA
V: TRBV18
DNA: TGTGCCAGCTCACCACTCGGGAAGGGGGAATCTGAAGCTTTCTTT
CDR3: CASSPLGKGESEAFF

size: NA
J: TRBJ2-3
D: TRBD1
V: TRBV2
DNA: TGTGCCAGCAGGTGGGACAGGCAATTCGGTGGCACAGATACGCAGTATTTT
CDR3: CASRWDRQFGGTDTQYF

size: NA
J: TRBJ1-2
D: TRBD1
V: TRBV9
DNA: TGTGCCAGCAGCGCCCGCTCCGCCCCGACAGGGATCGGTGGCTACACCTTC
CDR3: CASSARSAPTGIGGYTF

size: once
J: TRBJ2-5
D: NA
V: TRBV5-1
DNA: TGCGCCAGCAGCCATATAGGGGCGGCCCAGTACTTC
CDR3: CASSHIGAAQYF

size: NA
J: TRBJ2-5
D: TRBD1
V: TRBV5-1
DNA: TGCGCCAGCAGCAGACGGACAGGGAAAATGGAGACCCAGTACTTC
CDR3: CASSRRTGKMETQYF

size: NA
J: TRBJ1-2
D: NA
V: TRBV7-9
DNA: TGTGCCAGCAGCCCGTCTGGGGGGTTCACCTTC
CDR3: CASSPSGGFTF

size: NA
J: TRBJ2-7
D: NA
V: TRBV6-6
DNA: TGTGCCAGCAGTTACTCAGTAGGGCTAGCATCCTACGAGCAGTACTTC
CDR3: CASSYSVGLASYEQYF

size: few
J: TRBJ2-7
D: NA
V: TRBV29-1
DNA: TGCAGCGCCGCCGTACAAGCTAGCTCCTACGAGCAGTACTTC
CDR3: CSAAVQASSYEQYF

size: NA
J: TRBJ1-2
D: NA
V: TRBV14
DNA: TGTGCCAGCAGCCAAGAAGGCAGGGTCTCGTTCAACGGCTATGGCTACACCTTC
CDR3: CASSQEGRVSFNGYGYTF

size: NA
J: TRBJ1-2
D: NA
V: TRBV7-9
DNA: TGTGCCAGCAGCTTAGGGAATCCGGGACTCCCGTCTACTAACTATGGCTACACCTTC
CDR3: CASSLGNPGLPSTNYGYTF

size: NA
J: TRBJ2-7
D: NA
V: TRBV28
DNA: TGTGCCAGCAGTCGATGGGCCCGGTTCTACGAGCAGTACTTC
CDR3: CASSRWARFYEQYF

size: NA
J: TRBJ1-1
D: TRBD1
V: TRBV27
DNA: TGTGCCAGCAGTTTAGGGGACAGGGGAGAAGCTTTCTTT
CDR3: CASSLGDRGEAFF

size: NA
J: TRBJ1-1
D: TRBD1
V: TRBV18
DNA: TGTGCCAGCTCACGGGGACAGGGGTACGCTGAAGCTTTCTTT
CDR3: CASSRGQGYAEAFF